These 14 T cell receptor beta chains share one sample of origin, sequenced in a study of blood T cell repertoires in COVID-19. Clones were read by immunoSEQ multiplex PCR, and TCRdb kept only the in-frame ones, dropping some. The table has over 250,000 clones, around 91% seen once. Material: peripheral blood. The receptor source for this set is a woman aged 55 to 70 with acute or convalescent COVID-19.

CDR3 in DNA: TGTGCCAGCAGTTTGGGCCTCATACTAGTAAGTAACGAGCAGTACTTC. Translation: CASSLGLILVSNEQYF. The chain carries TRBV6-5 and TRBJ2-7; D perhaps matches TRBD2 (5 bases). Germline-derived CDR1 and CDR2 are MNHEY and SVGAGI. V lost 4 bases to trimming and J lost 5 bases, with 21 bases between them. This CDR3 region has 16 residues.

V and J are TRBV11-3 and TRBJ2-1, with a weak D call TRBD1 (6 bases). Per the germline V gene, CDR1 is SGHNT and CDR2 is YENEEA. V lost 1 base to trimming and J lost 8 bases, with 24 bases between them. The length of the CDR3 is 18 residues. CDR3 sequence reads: CASSLGSVAGAWWDEQFF. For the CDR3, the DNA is TGTGCCAGCAGCTTAGGGTCCGTGGCAGGGGCATGGTGGGATGAGCAGTTCTTC. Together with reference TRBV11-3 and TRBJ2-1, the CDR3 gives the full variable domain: EAGVVQSPRYKIIEKKQPVAFWCNPISGHNTLYWYLQNLGQGPELLIRYENEEAVDDSQLPKDRFSAERLKGVDSTLKIQPAELGDSAVYLCASSLGSVAGAWWDEQFFGPGTRLTVL.

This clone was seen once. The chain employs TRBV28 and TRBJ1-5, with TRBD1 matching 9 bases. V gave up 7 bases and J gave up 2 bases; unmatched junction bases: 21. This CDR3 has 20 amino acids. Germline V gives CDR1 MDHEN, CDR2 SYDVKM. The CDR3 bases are TGTGCCAGCACCCATCGACCGGGACAGGGAGGGGGGTATGGCAATCAGCCCCAGCATTTT. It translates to CASTHRPGQGGGYGNQPQHF.

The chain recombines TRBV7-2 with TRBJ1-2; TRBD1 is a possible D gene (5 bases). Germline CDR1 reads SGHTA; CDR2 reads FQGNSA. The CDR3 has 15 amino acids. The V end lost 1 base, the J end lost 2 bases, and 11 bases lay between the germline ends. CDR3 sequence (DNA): TGTGCCAGCAGCTTAGTAGGGGCAGAAAACTATGGCTACACCTTC. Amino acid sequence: CASSLVGAENYGYTF.

The CDR3 is CATCLAGDETQYF. The CDR3 nucleotides read TGTGCCACCTGCCTAGCGGGAGATGAAACGCAGTATTTT. This chain uses TRBV24-1 with TRBJ2-3, with 10 bases fitting TRBD2. This CDR3 comprises 13 residues. Germline V gene data show CDR1 as KGHDR and CDR2 as SFDVKD. V lost 9 bases to trimming and J lost 9 bases; unmatched junction nucleotides: 8.

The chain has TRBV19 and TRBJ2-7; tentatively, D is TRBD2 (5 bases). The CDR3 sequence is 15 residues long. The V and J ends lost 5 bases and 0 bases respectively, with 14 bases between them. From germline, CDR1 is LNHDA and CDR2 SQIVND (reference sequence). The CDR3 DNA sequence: TGTGCCAGTAGTGCCGGCCCTAGCCCCTCCTACGAGCAGTACTTC. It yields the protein CASSAGPSPSYEQYF.

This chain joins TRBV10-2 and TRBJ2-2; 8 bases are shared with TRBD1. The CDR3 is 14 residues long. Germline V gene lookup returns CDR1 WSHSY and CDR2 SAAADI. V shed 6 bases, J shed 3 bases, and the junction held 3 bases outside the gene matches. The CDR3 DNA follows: TGCGCCAGCAGAGGACAGGGATACACCGGGGAGCTGTTTTTT. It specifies CASRGQGYTGELFF.

CDR3 sequence (DNA): TGTGCCAGCAGTTTAATTGGACAGGGTAATCAGCCCCAGCATTTT. It encodes CASSLIGQGNQPQHF. The J gene is TRBJ1-5, the V gene TRBV28; 8 positions match TRBD1. The ends lost 2 bases at V and 4 bases at J; junction bases unmatched: 4. CDR1 is MDHEN and CDR2 is SYDVKM in the germline V gene. The CDR3 covers 15 residues.

CDR3 residues: CASGTSGGPRRETQYF. The CDR3 DNA is TGTGCCAGCGGGACTAGCGGGGGCCCGAGAAGGGAGACCCAGTACTTC. V is TRBV28 and J is TRBJ2-5, with TRBD2 matching over 14 bases. Per germline, CDR1 MDHEN and CDR2 SYDVKM. The ends lost 8 bases at V and 5 bases at J; junction bases unmatched: 10. The CDR3 length is 16 residues.

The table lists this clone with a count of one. The CDR3 loop reads CASSSGTYEQYF. In DNA form, the CDR3 reads TGTGCCAGCAGTTCCGGGACCTACGAGCAGTACTTC. This sequence joins TRBV28 and TRBJ2-7; possibly TRBD2 for D (5 bases). The CDR3 is 12 amino acids. Germline V gene data show CDR1 as MDHEN and CDR2 as SYDVKM. V was shortened by 4 bases and J by 2 bases, with 6 bases between the two germline ends.

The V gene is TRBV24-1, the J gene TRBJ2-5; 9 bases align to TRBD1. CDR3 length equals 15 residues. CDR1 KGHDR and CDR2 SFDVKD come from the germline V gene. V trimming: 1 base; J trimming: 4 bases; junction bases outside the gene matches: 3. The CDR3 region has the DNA TGTGCCACCAGTGATTTAACGACAGGGGGAGAGACCCAGTACTTC. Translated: CATSDLTTGGETQYF.

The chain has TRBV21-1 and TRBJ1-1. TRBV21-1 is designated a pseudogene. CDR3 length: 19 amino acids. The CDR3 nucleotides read TGTGCCAGCAACTCGCGGGGCCGGGAGGAGGGGGGCTCGAACACTGAAGCTTTCTTT. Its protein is CASNSRGREEGGSNTEAFF.

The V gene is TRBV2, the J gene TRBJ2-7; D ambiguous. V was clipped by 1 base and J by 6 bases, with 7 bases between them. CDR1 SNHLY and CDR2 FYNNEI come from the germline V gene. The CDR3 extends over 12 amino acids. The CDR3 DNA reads TGTGCCAGCAGTGAAGGCCGTAGCGAGCAGTACTTC. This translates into CASSEGRSEQYF.

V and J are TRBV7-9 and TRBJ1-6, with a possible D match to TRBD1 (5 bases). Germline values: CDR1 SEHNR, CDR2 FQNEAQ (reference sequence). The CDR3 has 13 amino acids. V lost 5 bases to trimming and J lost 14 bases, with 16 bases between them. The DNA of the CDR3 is TGTGCCAGCAGCCTTGGACACGGTAACACCCTCCACTTT. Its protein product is CASSLGHGNTLHF.